Detailed here is one T cell receptor beta chain. The CDR3 runs 12 residues. V lost 4 bases and J 4 bases, leaving 4 bases between the germline ends. Germline V lookup: CDR1 MDHEN, CDR2 SYDVKM. The source of the sample is a study of blood T cell repertoires in COVID-19. Profiled with immunoSEQ multiplex PCR; TCRdb holds only in-frame clones, not every one. Seen here are about 90,000 clones, around four fifths observed once, and the top ten hold about 11%. What was sequenced was peripheral blood. This clonotype originated in an older woman with active or convalescent COVID-19. The genes are TRBV28 and TRBJ2-2, with unresolved D. In DNA, the CDR3 is TGTGCCAGCAGTTCCTCCACCGGGGAGCTGTTTTTT. Translating gives CASSSSTGELFF. The entire variable domain, with the rest obtained from reference TRBV28 and TRBJ2-2, is as follows: DVKVTQSSRYLVKRTGEKVFLECVQDMDHENMFWYRQDPGLGLRLIYFSYDVKMKEKGDIPEGYSVSREKKERFSLILESASTNQTSMYLCASSSSTGELFFGEGSRLTVL.